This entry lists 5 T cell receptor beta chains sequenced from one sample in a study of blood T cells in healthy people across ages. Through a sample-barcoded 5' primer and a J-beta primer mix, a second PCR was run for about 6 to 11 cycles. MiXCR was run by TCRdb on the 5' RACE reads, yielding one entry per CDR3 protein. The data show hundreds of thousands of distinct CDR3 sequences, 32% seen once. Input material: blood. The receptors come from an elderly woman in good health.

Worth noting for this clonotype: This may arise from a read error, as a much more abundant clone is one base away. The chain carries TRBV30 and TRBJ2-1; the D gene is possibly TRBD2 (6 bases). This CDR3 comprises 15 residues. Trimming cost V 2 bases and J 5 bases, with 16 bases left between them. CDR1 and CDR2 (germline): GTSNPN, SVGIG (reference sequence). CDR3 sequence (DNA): TGTGCCTGGAGTATTGGGACTGGCGGTAACAATGAGCAGTTCTTC. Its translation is CAWSIGTGGNNEQFF.

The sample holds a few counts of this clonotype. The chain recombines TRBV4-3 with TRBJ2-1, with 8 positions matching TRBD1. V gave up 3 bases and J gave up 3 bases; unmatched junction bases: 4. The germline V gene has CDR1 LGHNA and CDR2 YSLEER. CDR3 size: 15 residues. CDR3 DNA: TGCGCCAGCAGCCAGGTTGACAGGGGCTACAATGAGCAGTTCTTC. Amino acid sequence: CASSQVDRGYNEQFF.

Written as DNA, the CDR3 is TGCAGTGCTCCAAAAGGGAGACCTTGGTTCTTAAGCTCCCACAATGAGCAGTACTTC. Translating it yields CSAPKGRPWFLSSHNEQYF. The chain employs TRBV20-1 and TRBJ2-5, with D perhaps TRBD2 (5 bases). Trimming removed 5 bases from V and 11 bases from J, with 39 bases in between. Germline V CDR1 and CDR2: DFQATT, SNEGSKA (reference sequence). The CDR3 covers 19 residues.

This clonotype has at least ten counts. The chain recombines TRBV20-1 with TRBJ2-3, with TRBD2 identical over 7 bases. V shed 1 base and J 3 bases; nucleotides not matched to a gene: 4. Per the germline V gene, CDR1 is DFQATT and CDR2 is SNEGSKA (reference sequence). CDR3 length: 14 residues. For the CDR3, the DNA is TGCAGTGCTAGAGGCCTAGCGGTTACAGATACGCAGTATTTT. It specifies CSARGLAVTDTQYF.

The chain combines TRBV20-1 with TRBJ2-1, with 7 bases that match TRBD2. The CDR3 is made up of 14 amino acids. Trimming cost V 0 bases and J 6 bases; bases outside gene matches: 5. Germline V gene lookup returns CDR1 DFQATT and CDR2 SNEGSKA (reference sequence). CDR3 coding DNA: TGCAGTGCTAGAGATGCGGGAGTTAGCAATGAGCAGTTCTTC. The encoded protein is CSARDAGVSNEQFF.